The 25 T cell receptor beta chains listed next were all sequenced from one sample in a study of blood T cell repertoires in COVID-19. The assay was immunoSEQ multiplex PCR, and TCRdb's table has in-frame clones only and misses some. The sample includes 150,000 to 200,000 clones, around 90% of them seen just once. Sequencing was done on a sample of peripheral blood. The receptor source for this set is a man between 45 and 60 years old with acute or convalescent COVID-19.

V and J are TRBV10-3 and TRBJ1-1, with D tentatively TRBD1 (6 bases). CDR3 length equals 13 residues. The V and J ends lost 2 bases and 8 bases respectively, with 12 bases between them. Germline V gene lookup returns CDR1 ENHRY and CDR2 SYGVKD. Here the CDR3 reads CAISETRDNEAFF. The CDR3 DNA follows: TGTGCCATCAGTGAGACAAGGGACAACGAAGCTTTCTTT.

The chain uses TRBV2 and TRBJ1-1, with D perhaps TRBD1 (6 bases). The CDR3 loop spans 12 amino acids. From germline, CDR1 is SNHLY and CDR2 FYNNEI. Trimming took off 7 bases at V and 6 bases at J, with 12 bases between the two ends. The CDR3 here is CASKREGAEAFF. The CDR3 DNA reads TGTGCCAGCAAAAGGGAGGGGGCTGAAGCTTTCTTT.

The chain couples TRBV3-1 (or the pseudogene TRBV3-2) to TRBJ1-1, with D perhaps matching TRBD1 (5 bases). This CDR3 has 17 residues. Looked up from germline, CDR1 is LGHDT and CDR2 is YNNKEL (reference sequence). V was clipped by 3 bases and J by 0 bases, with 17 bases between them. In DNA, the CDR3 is TGTGCCAGCAGCCAGAGCCTTTCGGGACTAATGAACACTGAAGCTTTCTTT. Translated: CASSQSLSGLMNTEAFF.

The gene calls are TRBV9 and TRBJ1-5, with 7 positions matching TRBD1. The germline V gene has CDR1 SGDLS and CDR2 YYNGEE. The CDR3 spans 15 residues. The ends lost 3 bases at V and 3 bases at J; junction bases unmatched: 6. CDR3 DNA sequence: TGTGCCAGCAGCGCCTACGGGACAGCCAATCAGCCCCAGCATTTT. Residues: CASSAYGTANQPQHF.

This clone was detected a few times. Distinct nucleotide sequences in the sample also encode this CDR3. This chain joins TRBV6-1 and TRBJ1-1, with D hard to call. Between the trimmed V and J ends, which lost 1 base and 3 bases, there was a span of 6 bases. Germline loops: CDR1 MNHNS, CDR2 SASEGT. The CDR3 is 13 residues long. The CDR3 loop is CASSEGRYTEAFF. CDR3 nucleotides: TGTGCCAGCAGTGAAGGCAGATACACTGAAGCTTTCTTT.

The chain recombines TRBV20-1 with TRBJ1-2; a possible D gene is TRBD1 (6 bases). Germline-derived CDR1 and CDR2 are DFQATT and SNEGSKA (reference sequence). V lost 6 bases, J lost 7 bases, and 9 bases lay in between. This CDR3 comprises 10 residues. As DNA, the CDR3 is TGCAGTGCCCACAGGGCTGGCTACACCTTC. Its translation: CSAHRAGYTF.

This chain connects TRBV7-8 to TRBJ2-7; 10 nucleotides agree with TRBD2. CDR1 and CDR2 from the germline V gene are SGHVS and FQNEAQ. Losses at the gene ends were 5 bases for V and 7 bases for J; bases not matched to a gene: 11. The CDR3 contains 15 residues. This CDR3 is CASSPLLAGVGEQYF. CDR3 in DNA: TGTGCCAGCAGCCCGCTCCTAGCGGGAGTCGGGGAGCAGTACTTC.

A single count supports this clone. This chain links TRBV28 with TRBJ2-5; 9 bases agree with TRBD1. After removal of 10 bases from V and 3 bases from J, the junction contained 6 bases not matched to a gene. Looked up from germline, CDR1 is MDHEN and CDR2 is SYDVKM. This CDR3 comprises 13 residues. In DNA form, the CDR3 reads TGTGCCACCAGACAGGGGGTAGAAGAGACCCAGTACTTC. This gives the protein CATRQGVEETQYF.

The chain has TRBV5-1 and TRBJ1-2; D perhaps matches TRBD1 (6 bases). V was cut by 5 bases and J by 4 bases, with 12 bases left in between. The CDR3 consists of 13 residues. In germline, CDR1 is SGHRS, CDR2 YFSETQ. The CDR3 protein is CASRWDTPYGYTF. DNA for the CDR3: TGCGCCAGCAGATGGGACACTCCCTATGGCTACACCTTC.

Here the CDR3 reads CASSLSSGLYQETQYF. CDR3 nucleotides: TGTGCCAGCAGTTTATCCAGCGGGTTGTACCAAGAGACCCAGTACTTC. The chain links TRBV28 to TRBJ2-5; D may be TRBD2 (6 bases). Germline CDR1 MDHEN, CDR2 SYDVKM. The CDR3 has 16 residues. V lost 1 base, J lost 0 bases, and 12 bases lay in between.

CDR3 nucleotide sequence: TGTGCCAGCCGAAAGACAGGGAGCAATCAGCCCCAGCATTTT. This gives the protein CASRKTGSNQPQHF. The chain employs TRBV28 and TRBJ1-5, with 7 nucleotides matching TRBD1. CDR1 and CDR2 (germline): MDHEN, SYDVKM. V lost 8 bases, J lost 1 base, and 5 bases stayed unmatched. The CDR3 sequence is 14 residues long. Filled out from reference TRBV28 and TRBJ1-5, the complete variable domain reads DVKVTQSSRYLVKRTGEKVFLECVQDMDHENMFWYRQDPGLGLRLIYFSYDVKMKEKGDIPEGYSVSREKKERFSLILESASTNQTSMYLCASRKTGSNQPQHFGDGTRLSIL.

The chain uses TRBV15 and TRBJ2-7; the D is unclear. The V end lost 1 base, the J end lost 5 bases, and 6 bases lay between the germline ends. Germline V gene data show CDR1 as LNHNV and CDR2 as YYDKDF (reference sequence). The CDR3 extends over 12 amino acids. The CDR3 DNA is TGTGCCACCAGCAGAGCTTTTAACGAGCAGTACTTC. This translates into CATSRAFNEQYF.

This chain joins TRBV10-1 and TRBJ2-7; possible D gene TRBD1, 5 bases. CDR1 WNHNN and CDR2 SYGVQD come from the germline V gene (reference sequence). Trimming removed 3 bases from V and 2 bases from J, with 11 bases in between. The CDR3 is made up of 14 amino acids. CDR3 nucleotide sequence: TGCGCCAGCAGTGATAGGGGATCTACCTACGAGCAGTACTTC. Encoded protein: CASSDRGSTYEQYF.

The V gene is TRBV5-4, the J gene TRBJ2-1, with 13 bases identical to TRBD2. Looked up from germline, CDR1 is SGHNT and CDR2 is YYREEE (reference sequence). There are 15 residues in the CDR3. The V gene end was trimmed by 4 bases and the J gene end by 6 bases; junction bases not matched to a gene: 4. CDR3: CASSRGLAGPNEQFF. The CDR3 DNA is TGTGCCAGCAGCCGGGGACTAGCGGGACCCAATGAGCAGTTCTTC.

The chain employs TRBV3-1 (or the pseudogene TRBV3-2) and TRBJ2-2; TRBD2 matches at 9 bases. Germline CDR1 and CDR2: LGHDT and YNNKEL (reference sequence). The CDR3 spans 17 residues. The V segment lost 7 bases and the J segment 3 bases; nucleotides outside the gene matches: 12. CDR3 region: CASKRGREGQDTGELFF. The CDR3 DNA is TGTGCCAGCAAAAGGGGGCGGGAGGGCCAAGACACCGGGGAGCTGTTTTTT.

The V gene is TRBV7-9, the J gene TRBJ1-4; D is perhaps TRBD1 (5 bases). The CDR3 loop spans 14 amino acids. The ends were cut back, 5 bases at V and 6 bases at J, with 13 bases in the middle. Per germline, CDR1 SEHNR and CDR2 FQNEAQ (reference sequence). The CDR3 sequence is CASSLGRDYEKLFF. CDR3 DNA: TGTGCCAGCAGCCTAGGGAGGGACTATGAAAAACTGTTTTTT.

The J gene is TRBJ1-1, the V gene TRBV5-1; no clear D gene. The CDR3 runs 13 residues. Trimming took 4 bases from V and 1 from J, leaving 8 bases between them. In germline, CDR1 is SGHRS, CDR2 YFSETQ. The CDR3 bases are TGCGCCAGCAGCCGGAGGGAGAACACTGAAGCTTTCTTT. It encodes CASSRRENTEAFF.

The CDR3 loop reads CASSRRQGGEQFF. CDR3 sequence (DNA): TGTGCCAGTAGTAGGAGACAGGGGGGTGAGCAGTTCTTC. V and J are TRBV19 and TRBJ2-1; TRBD1 aligns across 9 bases. CDR3 length equals 13 residues. V dropped 4 bases and J dropped 9; count of bases not matched to a gene: 4. The germline V gene has CDR1 LNHDA and CDR2 SQIVND (reference sequence).

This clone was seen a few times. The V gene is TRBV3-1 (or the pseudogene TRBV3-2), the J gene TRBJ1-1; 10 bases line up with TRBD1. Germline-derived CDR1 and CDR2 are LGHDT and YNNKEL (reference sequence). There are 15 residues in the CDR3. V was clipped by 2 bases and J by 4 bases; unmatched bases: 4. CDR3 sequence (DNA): TGTGCCAGCAGCCAATTAGGACAGGGGGGCACTGAAGCTTTCTTT. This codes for CASSQLGQGGTEAFF.

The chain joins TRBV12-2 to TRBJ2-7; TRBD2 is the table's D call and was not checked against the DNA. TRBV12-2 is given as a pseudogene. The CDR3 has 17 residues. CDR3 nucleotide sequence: TGTGCAAGTCGCTTATCTTTTCGGACTCTTGATTACTACGAGCAGTACGTC. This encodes CASRLSFRTLDYYEQYV.

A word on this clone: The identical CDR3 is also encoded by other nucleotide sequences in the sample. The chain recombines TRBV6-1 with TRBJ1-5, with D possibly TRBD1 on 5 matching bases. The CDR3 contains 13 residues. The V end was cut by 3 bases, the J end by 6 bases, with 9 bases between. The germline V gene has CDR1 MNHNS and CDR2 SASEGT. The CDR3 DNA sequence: TGTGCCAGCAGTGACAGGGTCGGTCAGCCCCAGCATTTT. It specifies CASSDRVGQPQHF.

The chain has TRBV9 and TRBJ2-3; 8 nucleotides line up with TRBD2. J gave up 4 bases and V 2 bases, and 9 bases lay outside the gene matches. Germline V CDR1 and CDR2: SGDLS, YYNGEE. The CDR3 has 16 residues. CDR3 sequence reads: CASSVSGGNAADTQYF. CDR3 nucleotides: TGTGCCAGCAGCGTGTCGGGGGGGAATGCGGCAGATACGCAGTATTTT.

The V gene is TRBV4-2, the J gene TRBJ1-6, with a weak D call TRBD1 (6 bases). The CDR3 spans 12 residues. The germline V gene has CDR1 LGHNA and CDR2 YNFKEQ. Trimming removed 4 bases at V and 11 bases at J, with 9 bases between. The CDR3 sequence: CASSRPGAPLHF. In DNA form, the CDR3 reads TGTGCCAGCAGCCGCCCAGGGGCACCCCTCCACTTT.

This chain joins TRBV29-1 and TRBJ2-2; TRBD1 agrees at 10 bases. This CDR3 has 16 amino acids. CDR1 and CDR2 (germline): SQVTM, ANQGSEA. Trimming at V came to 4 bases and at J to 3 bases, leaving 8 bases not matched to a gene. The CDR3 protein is CSVGLSGQGYTGELFF. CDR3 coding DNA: TGCAGCGTTGGTCTATCGGGACAGGGGTACACCGGGGAGCTGTTTTTT.

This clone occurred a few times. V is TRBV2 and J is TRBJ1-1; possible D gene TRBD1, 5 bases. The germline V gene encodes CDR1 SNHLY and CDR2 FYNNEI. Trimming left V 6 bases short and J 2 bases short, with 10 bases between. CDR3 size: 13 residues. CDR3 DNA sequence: TGTGCCAGCAGGACAGATGGAAACACTGAAGCTTTCTTT. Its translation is CASRTDGNTEAFF.